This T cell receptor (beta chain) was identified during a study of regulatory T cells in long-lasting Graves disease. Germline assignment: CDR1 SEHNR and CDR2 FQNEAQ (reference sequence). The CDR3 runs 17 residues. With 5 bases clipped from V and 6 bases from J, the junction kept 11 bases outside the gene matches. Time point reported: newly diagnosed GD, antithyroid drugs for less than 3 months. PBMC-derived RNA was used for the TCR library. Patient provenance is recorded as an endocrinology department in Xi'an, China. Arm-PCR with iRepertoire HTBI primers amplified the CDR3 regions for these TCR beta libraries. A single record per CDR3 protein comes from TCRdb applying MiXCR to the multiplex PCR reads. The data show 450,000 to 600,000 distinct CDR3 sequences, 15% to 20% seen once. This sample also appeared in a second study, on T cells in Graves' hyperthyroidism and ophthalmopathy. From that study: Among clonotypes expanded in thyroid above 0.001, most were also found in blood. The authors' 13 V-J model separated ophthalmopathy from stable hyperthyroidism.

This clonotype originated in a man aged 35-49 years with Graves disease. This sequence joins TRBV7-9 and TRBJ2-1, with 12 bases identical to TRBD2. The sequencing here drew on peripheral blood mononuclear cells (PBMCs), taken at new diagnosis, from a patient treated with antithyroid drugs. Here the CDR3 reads CASSRTSGTFLRNEQFF. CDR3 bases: TGTGCCAGCAGCCGGACTAGCGGGACCTTCCTTCGCAATGAGCAGTTCTTC. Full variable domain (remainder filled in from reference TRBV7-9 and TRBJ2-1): DTGVSQNPRHKITKRGQNVTFRCDPISEHNRLYWYRQTLGQGPEFLTYFQNEAQLEKSRLLSDRFSAERPKGSFSTLEIQRTEQGDSAMYLCASSRTSGTFLRNEQFFGPGTRLTVL.